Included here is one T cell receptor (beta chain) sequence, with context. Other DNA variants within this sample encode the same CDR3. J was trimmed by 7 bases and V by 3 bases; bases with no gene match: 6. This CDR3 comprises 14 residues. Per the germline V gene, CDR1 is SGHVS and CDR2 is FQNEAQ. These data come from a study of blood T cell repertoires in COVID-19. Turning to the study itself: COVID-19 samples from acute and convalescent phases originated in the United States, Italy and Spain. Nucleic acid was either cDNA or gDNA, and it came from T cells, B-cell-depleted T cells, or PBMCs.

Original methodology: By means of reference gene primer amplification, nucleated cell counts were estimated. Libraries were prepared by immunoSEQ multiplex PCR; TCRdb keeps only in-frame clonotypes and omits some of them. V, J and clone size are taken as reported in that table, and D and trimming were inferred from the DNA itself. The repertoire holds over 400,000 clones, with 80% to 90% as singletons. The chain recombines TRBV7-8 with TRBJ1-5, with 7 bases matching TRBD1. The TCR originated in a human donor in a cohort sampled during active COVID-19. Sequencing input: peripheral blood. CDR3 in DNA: TGTGCCAGCAGCTTCCAGGGGGTAGGGCAGCCCCAGCATTTT. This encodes CASSFQGVGQPQHF.